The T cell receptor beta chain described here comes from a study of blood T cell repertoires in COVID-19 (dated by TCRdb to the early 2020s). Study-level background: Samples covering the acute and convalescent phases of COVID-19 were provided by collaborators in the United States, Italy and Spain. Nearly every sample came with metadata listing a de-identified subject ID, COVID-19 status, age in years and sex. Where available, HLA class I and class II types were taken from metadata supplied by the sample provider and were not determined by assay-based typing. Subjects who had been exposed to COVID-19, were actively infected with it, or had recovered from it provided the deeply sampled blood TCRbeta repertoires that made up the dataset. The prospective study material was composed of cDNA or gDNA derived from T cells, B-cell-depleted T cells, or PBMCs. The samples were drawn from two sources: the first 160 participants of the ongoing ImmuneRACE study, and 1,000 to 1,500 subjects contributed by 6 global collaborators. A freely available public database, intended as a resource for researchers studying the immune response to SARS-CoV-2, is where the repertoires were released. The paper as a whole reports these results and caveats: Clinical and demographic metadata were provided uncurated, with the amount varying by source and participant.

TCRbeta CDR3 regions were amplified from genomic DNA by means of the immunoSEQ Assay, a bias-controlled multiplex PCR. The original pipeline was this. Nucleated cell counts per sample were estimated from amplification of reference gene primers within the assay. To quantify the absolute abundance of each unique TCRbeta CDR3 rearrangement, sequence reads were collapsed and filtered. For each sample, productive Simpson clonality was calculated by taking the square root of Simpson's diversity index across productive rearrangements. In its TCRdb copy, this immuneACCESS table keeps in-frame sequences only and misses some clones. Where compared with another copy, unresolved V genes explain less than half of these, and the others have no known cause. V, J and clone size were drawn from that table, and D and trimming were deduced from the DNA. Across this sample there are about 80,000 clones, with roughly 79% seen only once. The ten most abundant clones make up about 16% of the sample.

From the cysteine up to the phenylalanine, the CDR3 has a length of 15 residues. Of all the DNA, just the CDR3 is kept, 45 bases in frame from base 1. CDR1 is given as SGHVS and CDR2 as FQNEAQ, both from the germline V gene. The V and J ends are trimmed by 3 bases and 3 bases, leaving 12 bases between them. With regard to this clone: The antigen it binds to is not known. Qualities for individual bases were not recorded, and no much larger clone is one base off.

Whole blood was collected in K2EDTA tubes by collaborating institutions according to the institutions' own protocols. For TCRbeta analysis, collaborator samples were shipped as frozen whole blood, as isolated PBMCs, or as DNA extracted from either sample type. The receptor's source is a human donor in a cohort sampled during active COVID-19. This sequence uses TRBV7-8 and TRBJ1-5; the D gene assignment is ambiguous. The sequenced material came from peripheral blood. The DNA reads TGTGCCAGCAGCTTGTATAGCGGGGACAATCAGCCCCAGCATTTT. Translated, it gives CASSLYSGDNQPQHF.